Below, 9 T cell receptor beta chains from the same sample are listed, as sequenced in a study of spatial heterogeneity in lung cancer. Time point described: sample taken at primary tumor resection. TCRdb called the 5' RACE reads again in MiXCR, with one record for every CDR3 protein. This table holds more than 4,500 distinct CDR3 sequences, about 3.9% found once. The specimen was normal lung tissue next to the tumor, collected at surgery. These receptors were taken from a male donor with early-stage non-small cell lung cancer.

Comments on this clonotype: It may be a read error: a sequence one base away is much more abundant. The chain uses TRBV20-1 and TRBJ2-5; maybe TRBD2 (6 bases). The CDR3 spans 13 residues. Germline V gene data show CDR1 as DFQATT and CDR2 as SNEGSKA (reference sequence). The CDR3 DNA is TGCAGAGCTAGACTACCGCTAGCGGAGACCCAGTACTTC. Amino acid sequence: CRARLPLAETQYF.

As concerns this clonotype: A read error may explain this, as a much larger clone is one base away. V usage is TRBV20-1 and J usage is TRBJ1-2, with D uncertain. With 7 bases removed from V and 1 base from J, the gap between germline ends came to 10 bases. CDR1 and CDR2 (germline): DFQATT, SNEGSKA (reference sequence). The CDR3 consists of 12 residues. The CDR3 here is CSVGSDNYGYTF. The CDR3 DNA reads TGCAGTGTGGGATCGGATAACTATGGCTACACCTTC.

This clonotype came up many times. The V call is TRBV30, the J call TRBJ1-1; D remains unclear. Germline V gene lookup returns CDR1 GTSNPN and CDR2 SVGIG (reference sequence). V was clipped by 0 bases and J by 2 bases, with 7 bases between them. The CDR3 is 13 residues long. CDR3 protein: CAWSVRGNTEAFF. The CDR3 DNA follows: TGTGCCTGGAGTGTCCGGGGAAACACTGAAGCTTTCTTT.

In its sample, this clonotype ranks as medium-sized (0.01 to 0.1%). The J gene is TRBJ2-2, the V gene TRBV6-5; 7 nucleotides align to TRBD1. CDR1 is MNHEY, CDR2 SVGAGI, per germline. This CDR3 is built from 15 residues. V lost 4 bases and J lost 5; bases outside the gene matches: 7. The chain's CDR3 is CASSSLGQPTGELFF. The DNA for the CDR3 is TGTGCCAGCAGTTCCCTGGGACAGCCTACCGGGGAGCTGTTTTTT.

This clonotype was observed a handful of times. The chain has TRBV29-1 and TRBJ2-1, with 9 bases matching TRBD2. The CDR3 totals 14 residues. V gave up 2 bases and J gave up 12 bases; unmatched junction bases: 11. Germline-derived CDR1 and CDR2 are SQVTM and ANQGSEA. The CDR3 DNA reads TGCAGCGTTGAATTGGTCCTAGCGGGGCAGTGGCAGTTCTTC. Encoded protein: CSVELVLAGQWQFF.

This clonotype ranks as medium-sized (0.01 to 0.1%). The rearrangement joins TRBV29-1 to TRBJ2-7; 7 bases are shared with TRBD1. With 6 bases clipped from V and 6 bases from J, the junction kept 5 bases outside the gene matches. This CDR3 has 11 residues. Germline V gene data show CDR1 as SQVTM and CDR2 as ANQGSEA. The CDR3: CSVGTAGEQYF. As DNA, the CDR3 is TGCAGCGTCGGGACAGCCGGCGAGCAGTACTTC.

Within the sample, this clonotype is medium-sized. This chain links TRBV27 with TRBJ2-1; TRBD1 aligns across 11 bases. Germline-derived CDR1 and CDR2 are MNHEY and SMNVEV (reference sequence). Germline trimming cut 4 bases from V and 10 bases from J; bases unmatched to any gene: 12. This CDR3 comprises 16 residues. CDR3 in amino acids: CASSSRAGQGDEEQFF. As DNA, the CDR3 is TGTGCCAGCAGTTCCAGGGCGGGACAGGGGGATGAGGAGCAGTTCTTC.

Many counts were recorded for this clonotype. This chain uses TRBV18 with TRBJ2-1; no clear D gene. The V end was cut by 6 bases, the J end by 0 bases, with 15 bases between. The length of the CDR3 is 16 residues. Germline lookup yields CDR1 KGHSH and CDR2 LQKENI. The CDR3 nucleotides read TGTGCCAGCTCTCAGACCCCCCAGAGCTCCTACAATGAGCAGTTCTTC. Translation: CASSQTPQSSYNEQFF.

This clonotype was seen many times. This chain links TRBV5-4 with TRBJ2-7, with D perhaps TRBD1 or TRBD2 (5 bases each). Trimming shortened V by 1 base and J by 6 bases, and 11 bases separated the two germline ends. CDR3 size: 13 residues. Germline loops: CDR1 SGHNT, CDR2 YYREEE (reference sequence). CDR3: CASSLTRGAEQYF. As DNA, the CDR3 is TGTGCCAGCAGCTTGACCCGGGGCGCCGAGCAGTACTTC.